The 25 T cell receptor beta chains below come from one sample, sequenced in a study of blood T cell repertoires in COVID-19. Sequenced by immunoSEQ multiplex PCR; TCRdb stores in-frame clones only, minus some. The sample includes under 250,000 clones, approximately 80% of them seen just once. Sequenced material: peripheral blood. The receptors were gathered from a young man who had recovered from COVID-19.

The gene calls are TRBV18 and TRBJ1-2; the D gene is possibly TRBD1 (6 bases). Per the germline V gene, CDR1 is KGHSH and CDR2 is LQKENI. V was pared by 1 base and J by 3 bases, with 9 bases between. This CDR3 region has 14 residues. CDR3: CASSPRQDDYGYTF. CDR3 nucleotides: TGTGCCAGCTCACCACGACAGGATGACTATGGCTACACCTTC. The whole variable domain, remainder taken from reference TRBV18 and TRBJ1-2, is NAGVMQNPRHLVRRRGQEARLRCSPMKGHSHVYWYRQLPEEGLKFMVYLQKENIIDESGMPKERFSAEFPKEGPSILRIQQVVRGDSAAYFCASSPRQDDYGYTFGSGTRLTVV.

This clone was counted only a few times. The chain joins TRBV3-1 (or the pseudogene TRBV3-2) to TRBJ1-4, with D hard to call. Trimming took 3 bases from V and 4 from J, leaving 6 bases between them. This CDR3 has 13 residues. Germline V CDR1 and CDR2: LGHDT, YNNKEL (reference sequence). CDR3 sequence (DNA): TGTGCCAGCAGCCACCAACATAATGAAAAACTGTTTTTT. Protein: CASSHQHNEKLFF.

The V and J genes are TRBV20-1 and TRBJ1-3; D unclear. V lost 3 bases and J 4 bases, leaving 7 bases between the germline ends. Germline CDR1 and CDR2: DFQATT and SNEGSKA (reference sequence). This CDR3 is built from 12 residues. CDR3 bases: TGCAGTGCTAGTTTATCGGGAAACACCATATATTTT. Translating it yields CSASLSGNTIYF.

This chain joins TRBV7-9 and TRBJ1-3, with D tentatively TRBD1 (5 bases). The ends were cut back, 3 bases at V and 2 bases at J, with 8 bases in the middle. The CDR3 runs to 14 residues. Germline V gives CDR1 SEHNR, CDR2 FQNEAQ (reference sequence). CDR3 DNA: TGTGCCAGCAGCTTCGCGGGGGCTGGAAACACCATATATTTT. Its translation is CASSFAGAGNTIYF.

This clone was seen a single time. V and J are TRBV18 and TRBJ2-3, with D maybe TRBD1 (6 bases). The CDR3 covers 13 residues. V lost 5 bases to trimming and J lost 5 bases, with 11 bases between them. CDR1 KGHSH and CDR2 LQKENI come from the germline V gene. The CDR3, as DNA: TGTGCCAGCTCAAGACAGGCAGAAGATACGCAGTATTTT. It translates to CASSRQAEDTQYF.

The rearrangement joins TRBV6-5 to TRBJ1-1, with TRBD1 matching over 7 bases. Germline assignment: CDR1 MNHEY and CDR2 SVGAGI. V shed 6 bases, J shed 3 bases, and the junction held 10 bases outside the gene matches. The CDR3 contains 15 residues. CDR3 region: CASSLPTGIDTEAFF. Written as DNA, the CDR3 is TGTGCCAGCAGCCTTCCGACAGGGATTGACACTGAAGCTTTCTTT.

The chain joins TRBV19 to TRBJ2-3, with D tentatively TRBD2 (5 bases). The CDR3 covers 16 residues. V lost 1 base and J lost 2, with 13 bases in between. The germline gives CDR1 LNHDA, CDR2 SQIVND (reference sequence). The CDR3 nucleotides read TGTGCCAGTAGTATAGGAACCGGACTGGACACAGATACGCAGTATTTT. It yields the protein CASSIGTGLDTDTQYF.

This chain links TRBV6-6 with TRBJ2-7; 7 nucleotides align to TRBD1. V was clipped by 6 bases and J by 3 bases; unmatched bases: 11. The CDR3 is 15 amino acids. Germline CDR1 MNHNY, CDR2 SVGAGI (reference sequence). CDR3 nucleotides: TGTGCCAGCAGCGACGACAGGGTGGGTCGCTACGAGCAGTACGTC. Translating gives CASSDDRVGRYEQYV.

The rearrangement uses TRBV9 and TRBJ1-4; D perhaps matches TRBD1 (5 bases). Trimming cost V 0 bases and J 6 bases, with 15 bases left between them. The germline CDR1 and CDR2 sequences are SGDLS and YYNGEE. The CDR3 runs 16 residues. CDR3 in amino acids: CASSVAVGRNHEKLFF. CDR3 coding DNA: TGTGCCAGCAGCGTAGCGGTGGGGCGGAACCATGAAAAACTGTTTTTT.

The V call is TRBV5-6, the J call TRBJ2-7; perhaps TRBD2 as D (6 bases). Trimming left V 5 bases short and J 2 bases short, with 20 bases between. Germline V gives CDR1 SGHDT, CDR2 YYEEEE. This CDR3 contains 16 residues. The CDR3 coding sequence is TGTGCCAGCAGACGCCGGTCTGGCGGGGCCCCCTACGAGCAGTACTTC. It specifies CASRRRSGGAPYEQYF.

V gene TRBV19 combines with J gene TRBJ1-5; D gene ambiguous. This CDR3 is built from 14 residues. The V and J ends lost 8 bases and 3 bases respectively, with 14 bases between them. Germline V lookup: CDR1 LNHDA, CDR2 SQIVND (reference sequence). CDR3 in DNA: TGTGCCAGTGGCCCGGCGGTCATCAATCAGCCCCAGCATTTT. Translation gives CASGPAVINQPQHF. The full variable domain, in which reference TRBV19 and TRBJ1-5 provide the parts outside the CDR3, is DGGITQSPKYLFRKEGQNVTLSCEQNLNHDAMYWYRQDPGQGLRLIYYSQIVNDFQKGDIAEGYSVSREKKESFPLTVTSAQKNPTAFYLCASGPAVINQPQHFGDGTRLSIL.

As to this clone: Since no conserved phenylalanine or tryptophan closes the CDR3, a read error is the likely cause. The DNA is omitted, as the CDR3 cannot be located on it reliably, and the CDR3 follows TCRdb's listing. The V call is TRBV12-5, the J call TRBJ2-7; the D segment call TRBD2 is taken from the table without a DNA check. The CDR3 is made up of 11 amino acids, end residues included. The germline V gene encodes CDR1 LGHNT and CDR2 FRNRAP. The CDR3 region is CASGFTGLAEI.

The chain has TRBV5-5 and TRBJ1-5; a possible D gene is TRBD1 (5 bases). Looked up from germline, CDR1 is SGHKS and CDR2 is YYEKEE (reference sequence). The V and J ends lost 1 base and 2 bases respectively, with 10 bases between them. The CDR3 contains 15 residues. CDR3 nucleotide sequence: TGTGCCAGCAGCTTGAACGAAGGGGGCAATCAGCCCCAGCATTTT. Translated, it gives CASSLNEGGNQPQHF.

The rearrangement links TRBV3-1 (or the pseudogene TRBV3-2) to TRBJ2-5, with 8 bases identical to TRBD2. CDR1 is LGHDT, CDR2 YNNKEL, per germline (reference sequence). V shed 0 bases, J shed 0 bases, and the junction held 9 bases outside the gene matches. The length of the CDR3 is 18 residues. Here the CDR3 reads CASSQDLIAGTHQETQYF. The DNA for the CDR3 is TGTGCCAGCAGCCAAGACCTTATAGCGGGAACCCACCAAGAGACCCAGTACTTC.

The gene calls are TRBV6-6 and TRBJ1-3; maybe TRBD1 (6 bases). The CDR3 runs to 18 residues. Looked up from germline, CDR1 is MNHNY and CDR2 is SVGAGI (reference sequence). V lost 5 bases and J lost 3, with 23 bases in between. The DNA of the CDR3 is TGTGCCAGCAGTCGCACCACCGACGGACTCAGGGGTGGAAACACCATATATTTT. Amino acids: CASSRTTDGLRGGNTIYF.

The V and J genes are TRBV2 and TRBJ1-5, with 7 bases matching TRBD1. Germline values: CDR1 SNHLY, CDR2 FYNNEI. This CDR3 is built from 14 residues. The J segment lost 5 bases and the V segment lost 5 bases, leaving 6 bases of the junction unmatched. The DNA of the CDR3 is TGTGCCAGCAGTTTACAGGGGAGAGATCAGCCCCAGCATTTT. Its translation: CASSLQGRDQPQHF.

This clone was found once. This sequence joins TRBV28 and TRBJ1-5; D perhaps matches TRBD1 (6 bases). V lost 8 bases, J lost 3 bases, and 11 bases lay in between. The CDR3 runs to 13 residues. Germline assignment: CDR1 MDHEN and CDR2 SYDVKM. The chain's CDR3 is CASEGQHNQPQHF. The CDR3 region has the DNA TGTGCCAGCGAAGGACAGCACAATCAGCCCCAGCATTTT.

This chain joins TRBV7-9 and TRBJ2-5; D might be TRBD1 (6 bases). The V gene lost 4 bases and the J gene lost 2 bases, with 14 bases spanning the gap. The germline V gene encodes CDR1 SEHNR and CDR2 FQNEAQ (reference sequence). The CDR3 is 15 residues long. The CDR3 spells CASSYRDNLQETQYF. The CDR3 DNA follows: TGTGCCAGCAGCTACCGGGACAACTTACAAGAGACCCAGTACTTC.

V is TRBV13 and J is TRBJ1-5, with no clear D. The CDR3 runs to 14 residues. The V and J ends lost 4 bases and 4 bases respectively, with 11 bases between them. Germline V lookup: CDR1 PRHDT, CDR2 FYEKMQ (reference sequence). DNA of the CDR3: TGTGCCAGCAGCTCCCGGGGAGGTAATCAGCCCCAGCATTTT. Translated: CASSSRGGNQPQHF. The whole variable domain, filled in from reference TRBV13 and TRBJ1-5, reads AAGVIQSPRHLIKEKRETATLKCYPIPRHDTVYWYQQGPGQDPQFLISFYEKMQSDKGSIPDRFSAQQFSDYHSELNMSSLELGDSALYFCASSSRGGNQPQHFGDGTRLSIL.

V gene TRBV5-1 combines with J gene TRBJ2-3, with 9 bases fitting TRBD1. This CDR3 is built from 14 residues. Germline loops: CDR1 SGHRS, CDR2 YFSETQ. V was pared by 3 bases and J by 4 bases, with 3 bases of the junction left unmatched. CDR3 amino acids: CASSSGQGADTQYF. CDR3 DNA sequence: TGCGCCAGCAGCTCGGGACAGGGAGCAGATACGCAGTATTTT.

V gene TRBV7-6 combines with J gene TRBJ1-1, with TRBD1 identical over 8 bases. There are 18 residues in the CDR3. Germline-derived CDR1 and CDR2 are SGHVS and FNYEAQ. J was trimmed by 1 base and V by 5 bases; bases with no gene match: 15. The CDR3 coding sequence is TGTGCCAGCAGCATAGTAGTCAGGGGGCAGAAATCGAACACTGAAGCTTTCTTT. Translation gives CASSIVVRGQKSNTEAFF.

This chain joins TRBV11-3 and TRBJ2-3; 7 positions match TRBD1. The CDR3 has 15 amino acids. V lost 5 bases to trimming and J lost 0 bases; unmatched junction nucleotides: 5. From germline, CDR1 is SGHNT and CDR2 YENEEA. CDR3 DNA sequence: TGTGCCAGCAGCCTAGGGGGCTACAGCACAGATACGCAGTATTTT. This encodes CASSLGGYSTDTQYF.

The genes are TRBV3-1 (or the pseudogene TRBV3-2) and TRBJ1-5; TRBD1 matches at 11 bases. Looked up from germline, CDR1 is LGHDT and CDR2 is YNNKEL (reference sequence). The CDR3 has 18 residues. Trimming took 2 bases from V and 2 from J; bases not matched to a gene: 8. CDR3 sequence: CASSQRDRGGEGNQPQHF. Here the CDR3 DNA reads TGTGCCAGCAGCCAACGGGACAGGGGGGGCGAGGGCAATCAGCCCCAGCATTTT.

V gene TRBV3-1 (or the pseudogene TRBV3-2) combines with J gene TRBJ1-1; 8 nucleotides agree with TRBD1. The trim removed 1 base at V and 8 bases at J, leaving 0 bases unmatched. The germline gives CDR1 LGHDT, CDR2 YNNKEL (reference sequence). There are 12 residues in the CDR3. The CDR3 loop is CASSQGDREAFF. For the CDR3, the DNA is TGTGCCAGCAGCCAAGGGGACAGGGAAGCTTTCTTT.

The chain carries TRBV19 and TRBJ1-5; D may be TRBD1 (5 bases). With 5 bases removed from V and 4 bases from J, the gap between germline ends came to 24 bases. The germline CDR1 and CDR2 sequences are LNHDA and SQIVND (reference sequence). The length of the CDR3 is 18 residues. CDR3 DNA: TGTGCCAGTAGTCTCCAACCCCCGGGAGCGGGGGGAAATCAGCCCCAGCATTTT. It translates to CASSLQPPGAGGNQPQHF.